There are a few counts of the clone carrying this T cell receptor (beta chain). Its antigen is as yet unknown. PCR amplification relied on 60 Vbeta primers (plus 13 Jbeta primers). Profiling relied on immunoSEQ multiplex PCR, and the TCRdb table lists in-frame clones only, not all of them. The sample carries 50,000 to 70,000 clones, about 72% recorded once. The sample originates from a study of cytomegalovirus exposure and HLA in healthy donors. Points from the study as a whole: Researchers reported in a later analysis that a missense DCLRE1C variant was tied to TCR beta V- and J-gene trimming. Researchers reportedly found TCR beta sequences accurately predicted most subjects' HLA-A and HLA-B alleles.

There are 11 residues in the CDR3. The V gene lost 3 bases and the J gene lost 9 bases, with 9 bases spanning the gap. Germline assignment: CDR1 SNHLY and CDR2 FYNNEI. The sequence came from a girl under 18 in good health and CMV-seropositive. The sample consisted of PBMCs. The chain recombines TRBV2 with TRBJ2-7; D not resolved. In DNA, the CDR3 is TGTGCCAGCAGTGACGCTCCAGGGCAGTACTTC. This encodes CASSDAPGQYF. The whole variable domain, filled in from reference TRBV2 and TRBJ2-7, reads EPEVTQTPSHQVTQMGQEVILRCVPISNHLYFYWYRQILGQKVEFLVSFYNNEISEKSEIFDDQFSVERPDGSNFTLKIRSTKLEDSAMYFCASSDAPGQYFGPGTRLTVT.